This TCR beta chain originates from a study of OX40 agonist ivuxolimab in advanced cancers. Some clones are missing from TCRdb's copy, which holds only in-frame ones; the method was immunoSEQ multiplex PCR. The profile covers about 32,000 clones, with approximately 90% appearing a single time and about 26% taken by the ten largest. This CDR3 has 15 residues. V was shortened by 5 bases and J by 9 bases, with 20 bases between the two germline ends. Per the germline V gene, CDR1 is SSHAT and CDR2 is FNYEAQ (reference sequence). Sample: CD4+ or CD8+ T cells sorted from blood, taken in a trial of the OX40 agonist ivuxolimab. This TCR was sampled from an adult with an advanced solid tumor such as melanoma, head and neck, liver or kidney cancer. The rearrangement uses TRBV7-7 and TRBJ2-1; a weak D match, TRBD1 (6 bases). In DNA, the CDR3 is TGTGCCAGCAGCCCTCGGGACATAGGTGGTGGTGAGCAGTTCTTC. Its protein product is CASSPRDIGGGEQFF.